This TCR beta chain was documented in a study of Graves' ophthalmopathy and Graves' hyperthyroidism. Points from the study as a whole: Separation of ophthalmopathy from stable hyperthyroidism was achieved by a 13-signature model, at around 89% sensitivity and roughly 81% specificity. Its predictions of ophthalmopathy progression gave the model over 65% sensitivity and 72% to 85% specificity. Blood also carried most expanded thyroid clonotypes exceeding 0.001 frequency.

For repertoire sequencing, the TCR beta CDR3 regions were amplified from RNA transcripts. Second-round multiplex PCR came after first-round RT-PCR with HTBI primers. TCRdb analysed the multiplex PCR reads with MiXCR anew, one entry per CDR3 protein. The data contain about 210,000 distinct CDR3 sequences, roughly 29% of them singletons. In this sample, this clonotype turned up many times. Its antigen is not identified. Pregnant or lactating patients and those with other autoimmune diseases or uncontrolled infections were excluded. The sequence was collected from a man in his fifties or sixties with Graves' ophthalmopathy. Input material: peripheral blood.

As DNA, the CDR3 is TGTGCCACTTTAGCGGGAGTTGCCGAGCAGTACTTC. This translates into CATLAGVAEQYF. The chain couples TRBV28 to TRBJ2-7; 9 bases fit TRBD2. Looked up from germline, CDR1 is MDHEN and CDR2 is SYDVKM. This CDR3 is 12 amino acids long. With 10 bases clipped from V and 6 bases from J, the junction kept 7 bases outside the gene matches.